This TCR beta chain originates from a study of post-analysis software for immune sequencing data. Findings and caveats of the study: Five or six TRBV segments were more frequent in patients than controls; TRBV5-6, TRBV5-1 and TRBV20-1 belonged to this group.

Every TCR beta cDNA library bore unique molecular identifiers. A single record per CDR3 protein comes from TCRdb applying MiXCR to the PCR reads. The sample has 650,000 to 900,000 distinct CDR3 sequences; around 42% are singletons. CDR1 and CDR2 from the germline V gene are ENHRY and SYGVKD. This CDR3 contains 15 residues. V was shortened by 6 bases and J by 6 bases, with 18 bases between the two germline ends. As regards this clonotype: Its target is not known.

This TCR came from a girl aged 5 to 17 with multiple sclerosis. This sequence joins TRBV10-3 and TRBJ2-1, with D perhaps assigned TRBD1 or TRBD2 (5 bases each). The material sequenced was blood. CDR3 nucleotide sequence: TGTGCCATCAGCCCGTGGGGGACGTTAGTCAATGAGCAGTTCTTC. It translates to CAISPWGTLVNEQFF.